This section outlines one T cell receptor (beta chain) sequence together with its context. This record comes from a study of blood T cell repertoires in COVID-19. Study in general: COVID-19 samples, acute and convalescent, were from the United States, Italy and Spain. Nucleic acid was either cDNA or gDNA, and it came from T cells, B-cell-depleted T cells, or PBMCs.

From germline, CDR1 is MNHNS and CDR2 SASEGT. This CDR3 comprises 15 residues. Trimming shortened V by 2 bases and J by 5 bases, and 15 bases separated the two germline ends. Original data processing: It was from reference gene primer amplification that nucleated cell counts were estimated. This table comes from immunoSEQ multiplex PCR, and its TCRdb copy is limited to in-frame clones, with some not included. V and J calls and clone size are given by that table; D and trimming were obtained from the DNA. In the table there are 90,000 to 120,000 clones, over 75% of which are singletons. This sequence originates from a man aged 65 to 85 with active or convalescent COVID-19. Sequencing was performed on peripheral blood. J is TRBJ2-5 and V is TRBV6-1; TRBD2 is a possible D gene (6 bases). CDR3 residues: CASSESAGRMETQYF. The CDR3 DNA sequence: TGTGCCAGCAGTGAATCGGCGGGGCGGATGGAGACCCAGTACTTC.